The 13 T cell receptor beta chains below all came from one sample that was sequenced in a study of cytomegalovirus exposure and HLA in healthy donors. PCR was performed using 60 Vbeta and 13 Jbeta primers. Assay used: immunoSEQ multiplex PCR; TCRdb lists only in-frame clones, some missing. The repertoire holds some 140,000 clones, with roughly 77% as singletons. Material: PBMCs. These receptors were collected from a female donor in good health and CMV-seronegative.

This clone occurred once. The chain has TRBV7-8 and TRBJ1-3, with D maybe TRBD1 (6 bases). V was clipped by 3 bases and J by 0 bases, with 9 bases between them. The CDR3 is 15 amino acids. CDR1 SGHVS and CDR2 FQNEAQ come from the germline V gene. The CDR3 reads CASSLGTSSGNTIYF. CDR3 sequence (DNA): TGTGCCAGCAGCTTGGGGACATCCTCTGGAAACACCATATATTTT.

Turning to this clone: A read error may account for a junction end that differs from germline. This sequence joins TRBV7-7 and TRBJ2-1; the match to TRBD2 covers 10 bases. The CDR3 is 16 amino acids. Germline V lookup: CDR1 SSHAT, CDR2 FNYEAQ (reference sequence). In nucleotides, the CDR3 is TGTGCTAGCAGCTTAGTAGCGGGAGGACTCCCCAATGAGCAGTTCTTC. Its protein product is CASSLVAGGLPNEQFF.

The gene calls are TRBV5-6 and TRBJ2-7; 9 bases line up with TRBD1. V shed 0 bases and J 6 bases; nucleotides not matched to a gene: 4. Germline V gives CDR1 SGHDT, CDR2 YYEEEE. This CDR3 has 14 amino acids. CDR3 protein: CASSLDRGLGEQYF. In nucleotides, the CDR3 is TGTGCCAGCAGCTTGGACAGGGGGCTTGGCGAGCAGTACTTC.

The chain couples TRBV10-3 to TRBJ2-6; 9 bases fit TRBD1. From germline, CDR1 is ENHRY and CDR2 SYGVKD. CDR3 length equals 13 residues. The ends lost 7 bases at V and 16 bases at J; junction bases unmatched: 11. CDR3 residues: CAINNDRGDFLTF. The CDR3 coding sequence is TGTGCCATCAATAACGACAGGGGGGATTTTCTGACTTTC.

The V call is TRBV11-2, the J call TRBJ2-5, with a possible D match to TRBD1 (6 bases). Looked up from germline, CDR1 is SGHAT and CDR2 is FQNNGV. The CDR3 contains 13 residues. The germline V and J ends were trimmed by 5 bases and 5 bases, with 12 bases remaining between them. The CDR3 loop reads CASSPGQGETQYF. DNA for the CDR3: TGTGCCAGCAGCCCGGGACAAGGGGAGACCCAGTACTTC.

V gene TRBV13 combines with J gene TRBJ2-7; perhaps TRBD2 as D (5 bases). Germline V gene lookup returns CDR1 PRHDT and CDR2 FYEKMQ (reference sequence). This CDR3 region has 15 residues. Trimming shortened V by 5 bases and J by 2 bases, and 16 bases separated the two germline ends. The CDR3 DNA sequence: TGTGCCAGCAGCGGGGAGATACACAAGCCCTACGAGCAGTACTTC. Residues: CASSGEIHKPYEQYF.

This clone was found once. The chain links TRBV7-2 to TRBJ2-5; TRBD2 is a possible D gene (6 bases). This CDR3 contains 14 residues. Trimming shortened V by 1 base and J by 5 bases, and 11 bases separated the two germline ends. Per germline, CDR1 SGHTA and CDR2 FQGNSA. The CDR3 DNA reads as TGTGCCAGCAGCTTAGGCGGGGTCGTGGAGACCCAGTACTTC. Translating it yields CASSLGGVVETQYF.

The chain has TRBV5-5 and TRBJ2-2; D unclear. There are 13 residues in the CDR3. Germline V gives CDR1 SGHKS, CDR2 YYEKEE (reference sequence). V dropped 1 base and J dropped 2 bases, with 3 bases sitting between them. This CDR3 reads CASSLLNTGELFF. The CDR3 nucleotides are TGTGCCAGCAGCTTGCTTAACACCGGGGAGCTGTTTTTT.

The CDR3: CASSSVDTQYF. CDR3 DNA: TGTGCCAGTAGTAGCGTAGATACGCAGTATTTT. The chain has TRBV19 and TRBJ2-3; D not certain. This CDR3 spans 11 amino acids. Germline CDR1 is LNHDA and CDR2 is SQIVND (reference sequence). V dropped 4 bases and J dropped 5 bases, with 4 bases sitting between them.

The V call is TRBV19, the J call TRBJ1-3; no clear D gene. Germline V gene sequence: CDR1 LNHDA, CDR2 SQIVND (reference sequence). CDR3 length equals 12 residues. The CDR3 nucleotides are TGTGCTGTGTGCGGCTCTGGAAACACCATATATTTT. Residues: CAVCGSGNTIYF.

The gene calls are TRBV6-6 and TRBJ1-6, with 9 positions matching TRBD1. Looked up from germline, CDR1 is MNHNY and CDR2 is SVGAGI (reference sequence). Germline trimming cut 2 bases from V and 7 bases from J; bases unmatched to any gene: 6. The CDR3 runs to 16 residues. The CDR3 spells CASSYTDRGENSPLHF. As DNA, the CDR3 is TGTGCCAGCAGTTACACCGACAGGGGGGAGAATTCACCCCTCCACTTT.

This clone was recorded once. This chain joins TRBV25-1 and TRBJ2-1; tentatively, D is TRBD1 (5 bases). CDR1 is MGHDK, CDR2 SYGVNS, per germline. The CDR3 is 14 amino acids. Between the trimmed V and J ends, which lost 2 bases and 4 bases, there was a span of 9 bases. The CDR3 DNA reads TGTGCCAGCAGTGAACCGGCAGGGTACAATGAGCAGTTCTTC. It encodes CASSEPAGYNEQFF.

A word on this clone: Since the CDR3 does not end with the conserved phenylalanine or tryptophan, this likely comes from a read error. The V call is TRBV10-3, the J call TRBJ1-2, with D perhaps TRBD1 (5 bases). Looked up from germline, CDR1 is ENHRY and CDR2 is SYGVKD. The CDR3 is 14 residues long. V dropped 2 bases and J dropped 4 bases, with 11 bases sitting between them. CDR3 DNA: TGTGCCATCAGTGAGCCCGGGAGGGGCTATGGCTACACCCTC. Translation gives CAISEPGRGYGYTL.